A selection of T cell receptor beta chains follows, all from one sample in a study of cytomegalovirus exposure and HLA in healthy donors. Assay: immunoSEQ multiplex PCR; the TCRdb copy retains only in-frame clones and omits some. Found here are about 190,000 clones, roughly 81% of them singletons; the top ten hold less than 4%. The sample was PBMCs. These receptors came from a woman aged 30 to 39 in good health and CMV-seropositive. CDR3s include the opening cysteine and the closing phenylalanine or tryptophan. The order of the fields is J gene, D gene, V gene, clone size, CDR3 protein, CDR3 DNA. The D gene is left open where the match is weak. Clone size is not always given. Where it is, it says once, few, many or a class for expanded clones.

TRBJ2-7,-,TRBV4-2,few,CASSQDGQGGSYEQYF,TGTGCCAGCAGCCAAGATGGGCAGGGGGGTTCCTACGAGCAGTACTTC
TRBJ2-7,TRBD1,TRBV6-6,-,CASTTDRARTYEQYF,TGTGCCAGCACCACTGACAGGGCCCGTACCTACGAGCAGTACTTC
TRBJ2-1,TRBD1,TRBV2,-,CASRDRTLGSEQFF,TGTGCCAGCAGGGACAGGACCCTAGGGTCTGAGCAGTTCTTC
TRBJ2-1,-,TRBV4-1,once,CASSRGTPPYNEQFF,TGCGCCAGCAGCCGGGGGACTCCCCCGTACAATGAGCAGTTCTTC
TRBJ2-1,TRBD2,TRBV5-6,-,CASSISSGHYNEQFF,TGTGCCAGCAGCATATCTAGCGGGCATTACAATGAGCAGTTCTTC
TRBJ2-7,-,TRBV4-1,-,CASSQESGNRYF,TGCGCCAGCAGCCAAGAATCGGGTAATAGGTACTTC
TRBJ1-3,-,TRBV7-2,-,CASSLDRTLSGNTIYF,TGTGCCAGCAGCTTAGACAGAACCCTCTCTGGAAACACCATATATTTT
TRBJ2-7,TRBD2,TRBV10-2,-,CASRDTGGYEQYF,TGCGCCAGCAGGGACACGGGGGGCTACGAGCAGTACTTC
TRBJ1-3,-,TRBV5-1,-,CASSSDRDSPLGGNTIYF,TGCGCCAGCAGCTCCGACCGGGACTCGCCCTTAGGAGGAAACACCATATATTTT
TRBJ1-2,TRBD1,TRBV5-4,-,CASKVLGQGSYGYTF,TGTGCCAGCAAAGTTCTGGGACAGGGGAGCTATGGCTACACCTTC
TRBJ2-1,-,TRBV7-9,once,CSSSFGLSGEQFF,TGTTCCAGCAGCTTCGGACTCAGCGGTGAGCAGTTCTTC
TRBJ2-7,TRBD1,TRBV5-4,-,CASSSSPGTGDEQYF,TGTGCCAGCAGCTCCAGTCCCGGGACAGGGGACGAGCAGTACTTC
TRBJ2-7,-,TRBV2,once,CASSDSRLVRSEQYF,TGTGCCAGCAGTGACTCCCGACTAGTCAGAAGCGAGCAGTACTTC
TRBJ2-5,TRBD1,TRBV23-1,once,CASSPGTGYQETQYF,TGCGCCAGCAGTCCCGGGACAGGGTACCAAGAGACCCAGTACTTC